These 21 T cell receptor beta chains were sequenced from one sample in a study of T cells in Graves' hyperthyroidism and ophthalmopathy. Researchers took RNA transcripts and amplified the TCR beta CDR3 regions from them. Researchers ran a first-round RT-PCR on the TCR CDR3 using the HTBI primer set. One entry per CDR3 protein, called by TCRdb with MiXCR from the multiplex PCR reads. The sample lists hundreds of thousands of distinct CDR3 sequences, about 15% occurring once. The sample comprised blood. These TCRs come from a woman in her forties or fifties with Graves' ophthalmopathy.

This rearrangement joins TRBV27 to TRBJ1-2; 10 bases align to TRBD1. This CDR3 has 16 amino acids. The V gene end was trimmed by 8 bases and the J gene end by 5 bases; junction bases not matched to a gene: 14. Germline V gene lookup returns CDR1 MNHEY and CDR2 SMNVEV (reference sequence). CDR3 amino acids: CASAWDRGQLRYGYTF. The CDR3 DNA follows: TGTGCCAGCGCTTGGGACAGGGGACAGCTTCGGTATGGCTACACCTTC.

The chain is built from TRBV24-1 and TRBJ2-7; 8 positions match TRBD2. The CDR3 loop spans 18 amino acids. Germline loops: CDR1 KGHDR, CDR2 SFDVKD. The trim removed 5 bases at V and 3 bases at J, leaving 17 bases unmatched. DNA for the CDR3: TGTGCCACCAGTGCCCCGTCCTCCGGGACTAGGGGCTGCTACGAGCAGTACTTC. Translated, it gives CATSAPSSGTRGCYEQYF.

About this clonotype itself: A much bigger clone sits one base away, suggesting this may be a read error. The rearrangement links TRBV20-1 to TRBJ2-5; D perhaps matches TRBD2 (5 bases). The V gene lost 1 base and the J gene lost 4 bases, with 7 bases spanning the gap. Looked up from germline, CDR1 is DFQATT and CDR2 is SNEGSKA (reference sequence). The CDR3 totals 12 residues. CDR3: CSARGERETQYF. CDR3 nucleotide sequence: TGCAGTGCTAGAGGGGAGAGAGAGACCCAGTACTTC.

The CDR3, as DNA: TGTGCCAGCAGTGGAATAGCGGGATTCGAAGAGACCCAGTACTTC. Its protein product is CASSGIAGFEETQYF. This rearrangement joins TRBV28 to TRBJ2-5; TRBD2 agrees at 8 bases. The V segment lost 5 bases and the J segment 3 bases; nucleotides outside the gene matches: 8. This CDR3 comprises 15 residues. CDR1 is MDHEN and CDR2 is SYDVKM in the germline V gene.

This clonotype was detected a few times. The chain links TRBV12-3 or TRBV12-4 to TRBJ1-2, with 9 bases that match TRBD1. The CDR3 length is 13 residues. The ends lost 5 bases at V and 7 bases at J; junction bases unmatched: 5. CDR3 loop: CASSHRGPGGYTF. The CDR3 nucleotides read TGTGCCAGCAGTCACAGGGGGCCTGGTGGCTACACCTTC.

This clonotype turned up a few times. V gene TRBV4-3 combines with J gene TRBJ1-5; tentatively, D is TRBD1 (5 bases). Germline V gives CDR1 LGHNA, CDR2 YSLEER. Trimming cost V 0 bases and J 5 bases, with 11 bases left between them. CDR3 size: 15 residues. The CDR3 protein is CASSQDLWGDQPQHF. DNA of the CDR3: TGCGCCAGCAGCCAAGATTTGTGGGGGGATCAGCCCCAGCATTTT.

This clonotype has just a few counts. At one end the junction does not follow the germline gene, possibly because of a read error. CDR3 DNA: TGTGTCAGCAGTGAAGAATGGGGGCCTGGGGACATTCAGTACTTC. Translated, it gives CVSSEEWGPGDIQYF. The chain combines TRBV2 with TRBJ2-4, with D possibly matching TRBD1 (6 bases). Germline CDR1 and CDR2: SNHLY and FYNNEI. This CDR3 has 15 residues.

This chain connects TRBV6-2 or TRBV6-3 to TRBJ1-4; D not resolved. Trimming removed 7 bases from V and 5 bases from J, with 5 bases in between. CDR3 size: 11 residues. Germline V gene sequence: CDR1 MNHEY, CDR2 SVGEGT. The CDR3 here is CASTRNEKLFF. The CDR3, as DNA: TGTGCCAGCACTAGAAATGAAAAACTGTTTTTT.

This clonotype was observed many times. The chain links TRBV11-2 to TRBJ2-1; TRBD2 matches at 14 bases. This CDR3 has 14 residues. Germline loops: CDR1 SGHAT, CDR2 FQNNGV. The trim removed 6 bases at V and 7 bases at J, leaving 2 bases unmatched. CDR3 sequence (DNA): TGTGCCAGCAGGGGACTAGCGGGAGTGAATGAGCAGTTCTTC. Translating gives CASRGLAGVNEQFF.

In this sample, this clonotype turned up many times. The chain carries TRBV7-3 and TRBJ2-1; D may be TRBD1 (6 bases). Germline V gene data show CDR1 as SGHTA and CDR2 as FQGTGA. The CDR3 consists of 17 residues. V was cut by 3 bases and J by 0 bases, with 15 bases left in between. For the CDR3, the DNA is TGTGCCAGCAGCTTCCCGACAGGACAAAACTCCTACAATGAGCAGTTCTTC. Translation gives CASSFPTGQNSYNEQFF.

There are many counts of this clonotype. The chain uses TRBV20-1 and TRBJ2-1, with D perhaps matching TRBD1 or TRBD2 (5 bases each). There are 15 residues in the CDR3. V was cut by 2 bases and J by 4 bases, with 15 bases left in between. Germline CDR1 is DFQATT and CDR2 is SNEGSKA (reference sequence). CDR3 sequence: CSARIRDGPYNEQFF. The CDR3 DNA reads TGCAGTGCTAGAATCCGGGACGGCCCTTACAATGAGCAGTTCTTC.

This clonotype was seen ten or more times. The chain combines TRBV7-8 with TRBJ2-2; D possibly corresponds to TRBD1 (5 bases). This CDR3 contains 13 residues. V lost 5 bases, J lost 4 bases, and 8 bases lay in between. Germline V gene lookup returns CDR1 SGHVS and CDR2 FQNEAQ. In nucleotides, the CDR3 is TGTGCCAGCAGCCCGGACACCACCGGGGAGCTGTTTTTT. As protein: CASSPDTTGELFF.

This clonotype has a count of ten or more. DNA for the CDR3: TGTGCCAGCAGTTCCCTGGTCCAGCTCAACCACTACGAGCAGTACTTC. Encoded protein: CASSSLVQLNHYEQYF. V is TRBV12-3 or TRBV12-4 and J is TRBJ2-7; no firm D call. V lost 4 bases to trimming and J lost 3 bases, with 19 bases between them. The CDR3 contains 16 residues.

Concerning this clonotype: A much larger clone is a single base away; this may be a read error. The CDR3 loop is CASSHKWGSSYNEQFF. CDR3 nucleotide sequence: TGTGCCAGCAGCCATAAGTGGGGGAGCTCCTACAATGAGCAGTTCTTC. The chain links TRBV7-8 to TRBJ2-1, with D perhaps TRBD1 or TRBD2 (5 bases each). Germline lookup yields CDR1 SGHVS and CDR2 FQNEAQ. The CDR3 is 16 amino acids. V lost 5 bases and J lost 0, with 14 bases in between.

The V gene is TRBV30, the J gene TRBJ1-6, with 8 bases lining up with TRBD1. CDR1 and CDR2 from the germline V gene are GTSNPN and SVGIG (reference sequence). This CDR3 contains 14 residues. V shed 2 bases, J shed 8 bases, and the junction held 5 bases outside the gene matches. CDR3: CAWSLGQGYSPLHF. CDR3 coding DNA: TGTGCCTGGAGTCTCGGACAGGGCTATTCACCCCTCCACTTT.

This clonotype was seen at least ten times. In DNA, the CDR3 is TGTGCCAGCAGCTCCGTATCACAGGGGGTATATGGCTACACCTTC. This gives the protein CASSSVSQGVYGYTF. This chain joins TRBV7-2 and TRBJ1-2; 8 nucleotides line up with TRBD1. The CDR3 spans 15 residues. CDR1 SGHTA and CDR2 FQGNSA come from the germline V gene. Losses at the gene ends were 4 bases for V and 5 bases for J; bases not matched to a gene: 9.

There are a few counts of this clonotype. The rearrangement joins TRBV25-1 to TRBJ2-3; D call uncertain. From germline, CDR1 is MGHDK and CDR2 SYGVNS. The CDR3 is 14 amino acids. Trimming removed 4 bases from V and 6 bases from J, with 14 bases in between. The CDR3 here is CASSAVLVRDTQYF. The DNA of the CDR3 is TGTGCCAGCAGTGCCGTTCTGGTTAGGGATACGCAGTATTTT. The whole variable domain, filled in from reference TRBV25-1 and TRBJ2-3, reads EADIYQTPRYLVIGTGKKITLECSQTMGHDKMYWYQQDPGMELHLIHYSYGVNSTEKGDLSSESTVSRIRTEHFPLTLESARPSHTSQYLCASSAVLVRDTQYFGPGTRLTVL.

This chain links TRBV9 with TRBJ2-2; 7 bases line up with TRBD2. The CDR3 runs to 18 residues. Germline trimming cut 1 base from V and 2 bases from J; bases unmatched to any gene: 11. Germline lookup yields CDR1 SGDLS and CDR2 YYNGEE. The DNA for the CDR3 is TGTGCCAGCAGCGTAACGTATCGGCGGGAGTATAACACCGGGGAGCTGTTTTTT. Its translation: CASSVTYRREYNTGELFF.

The gene calls are TRBV5-1 and TRBJ2-2; 16 bases agree with TRBD2. The CDR3 spans 17 residues. Germline V gene lookup returns CDR1 SGHRS and CDR2 YFSETQ. The V and J ends lost 4 bases and 6 bases, in that order; junction bases with no gene match: 6. The CDR3 reads CASSGGLAGGPSGELFF. CDR3 nucleotides: TGCGCCAGCAGCGGGGGACTAGCGGGAGGGCCCTCCGGGGAGCTGTTTTTT. Drawing the rest from reference TRBV5-1 and TRBJ2-2, the complete variable domain is KAGVTQTPRYLIKTRGQQVTLSCSPISGHRSVSWYQQTPGQGLQFLFEYFSETQRNKGNFPGRFSGRQFSNSRSEMNVSTLELGDSALYLCASSGGLAGGPSGELFFGEGSRLTVL.

This clonotype was counted many times. The chain links TRBV7-2 to TRBJ2-4; 8 positions match TRBD1. Germline loops: CDR1 SGHTA, CDR2 FQGNSA. The CDR3 extends over 15 amino acids. V gave up 1 base and J gave up 6 bases; unmatched junction bases: 5. The CDR3 region has the DNA TGTGCCAGCAGCTTAGGCTTCGGGACAGGAAACATTCAGTACTTC. This gives the protein CASSLGFGTGNIQYF.

J is TRBJ1-5 and V is TRBV6-1; 9 nucleotides agree with TRBD1. Germline V gene lookup returns CDR1 MNHNS and CDR2 SASEGT. Trimming at V came to 7 bases and at J to 2 bases, leaving 9 bases not matched to a gene. The length of the CDR3 is 16 residues. DNA of the CDR3: TGTGCCAGCACATCGGACAGGGGTAGTGGCAATCAGCCCCAGCATTTT. The encoded protein is CASTSDRGSGNQPQHF.